This entry lists 27 T cell receptor beta chains sequenced from one sample in a study of T cell repertoires in cytomegalovirus infection. From the reads, TCRdb called clonotypes with MiXCR, one entry per CDR3 protein. The sample records some 400,000 distinct CDR3 sequences, 15% to 20% being singletons. The sample taken for sequencing was PBMCs. Every receptor here comes from a human donor in good health (CMV status not recorded). Some clones in this sample may be carry-over from other donors' samples.

In nucleotides, the CDR3 is TGTGCCAGCAGGCGGACTAGCGGGAATGAGCAGTTCTTC. Translation: CASRRTSGNEQFF. The chain recombines TRBV14 with TRBJ2-1; the match to TRBD2 covers 11 bases. The CDR3 consists of 13 residues. Germline values: CDR1 SGHDN, CDR2 FVKESK. Unmatched junction bases numbered 2, after V lost 6 bases and J lost 7 bases.

The chain recombines TRBV12-3 or TRBV12-4 with TRBJ1-3, with D tentatively TRBD1 (5 bases). V gave up 7 bases and J gave up 4 bases, with 8 bases separating them. The CDR3 is 12 residues long. The CDR3 bases are TGTGCCAGCAACGACAGCGGAAACACCATATATTTT. Amino acid sequence: CASNDSGNTIYF.

This clonotype occurred many times. The chain recombines TRBV7-2 with TRBJ2-7; 9 positions match TRBD1. Germline CDR1 reads SGHTA; CDR2 reads FQGNSA. The V gene end was trimmed by 0 bases and the J gene end by 6 bases; junction bases not matched to a gene: 6. This CDR3 comprises 15 residues. In DNA form, the CDR3 reads TGTGCCAGCAGCTTAGCGCCGGGACAGGGATCCGAGCAGTACTTC. Its protein is CASSLAPGQGSEQYF.

The chain uses TRBV7-2 and TRBJ1-1; D perhaps matches TRBD1 (6 bases). CDR3 size: 12 residues. Germline V gives CDR1 SGHTA, CDR2 FQGNSA. V shed 5 bases and J shed 9 bases, with 13 bases lying between them. CDR3 DNA sequence: TGTGCCAGCAGCGGGGGGGGGCCGAAAGCTTTCTTT. Residues: CASSGGGPKAFF.

In its sample, this clonotype was seen many times. The rearrangement joins TRBV7-8 to TRBJ1-1, with unresolved D. Germline V gene data show CDR1 as SGHVS and CDR2 as FQNEAQ. Between the trimmed V and J ends, which lost 4 bases and 1 base, there was a span of 7 bases. CDR3 length: 13 residues. The CDR3 nucleotides are TGTGCCAGCAGCTCTGGACGGAACACTGAAGCTTTCTTT. As protein: CASSSGRNTEAFF.

This sequence joins TRBV4-1 and TRBJ2-5; D gene ambiguous. Trimming took off 0 bases at V and 5 bases at J, with 10 bases between the two ends. The length of the CDR3 is 14 residues. Germline V lookup: CDR1 MGHRA, CDR2 YSYEKL. The CDR3 DNA reads as TGCGCCAGCAGCCAAGATACTGCTCGTGAGACCCAGTACTTC. Its translation is CASSQDTARETQYF.

The chain is built from TRBV29-1 and TRBJ1-6, with D uncertain. V was clipped by 6 bases and J by 5 bases, with 11 bases between them. CDR3 length equals 13 residues. Germline V lookup: CDR1 SQVTM, CDR2 ANQGSEA. The CDR3 region is CSVSNGNNSPLHF. The CDR3 bases are TGCAGCGTCTCAAATGGGAATAATTCACCCCTCCACTTT.

V and J are TRBV2 and TRBJ1-1; possibly TRBD1 for D (5 bases). CDR1 is SNHLY, CDR2 FYNNEI, per germline. V lost 8 bases, J lost 6 bases, and 7 bases lay in between. CDR3 length: 10 residues. DNA of the CDR3: TGTGCCAGCGGGGGGGCTGAAGCTTTCTTT. Amino acid sequence: CASGGAEAFF. The entire variable domain, with the rest obtained from reference TRBV2 and TRBJ1-1, is as follows: EPEVTQTPSHQVTQMGQEVILRCVPISNHLYFYWYRQILGQKVEFLVSFYNNEISEKSEIFDDQFSVERPDGSNFTLKIRSTKLEDSAMYFCASGGAEAFFGQGTRLTVV.

This clonotype was observed a handful of times. The chain couples TRBV7-7 to TRBJ2-1; a weak D match, TRBD1 (6 bases). V dropped 5 bases and J dropped 15 bases, with 17 bases sitting between them. The CDR3 length is 12 residues. Germline CDR1 reads SSHAT; CDR2 reads FNYEAQ (reference sequence). CDR3 coding DNA: TGTGCCAGCAGCAACGCGAGGGGGTCTTTGTTCTTC. It codes for CASSNARGSLFF.

This clonotype was recorded many times. This chain joins TRBV7-8 and TRBJ1-1; D ambiguous. Trimming left V 1 base short and J 2 bases short, with 17 bases between. The CDR3 has 17 residues. The germline V gene has CDR1 SGHVS and CDR2 FQNEAQ. CDR3 sequence (DNA): TGTGCCAGCAGCTTAGTGTCCCCAAAGCGGCTTAACACTGAAGCTTTCTTT. This encodes CASSLVSPKRLNTEAFF.

The chain employs TRBV12-3 or TRBV12-4 and TRBJ2-2; possibly TRBD2 for D (5 bases). V was shortened by 6 bases and J by 4 bases, with 15 bases between the two germline ends. This CDR3 is 15 amino acids long. Here the CDR3 DNA reads TGTGCCAGCAGCGACTCGTTCGCGGGCACCGGGGAGCTGTTTTTT. Its protein product is CASSDSFAGTGELFF.

The V call is TRBV12-3 or TRBV12-4, the J call TRBJ1-3; D ambiguous. The CDR3 totals 13 residues. Trimming cost V 3 bases and J 4 bases, with 7 bases left between them. The CDR3 DNA sequence: TGTGCCAGCAGTTTCCACTCAGGAAACACCATATATTTT. Protein sequence: CASSFHSGNTIYF.

This clonotype was recorded a few times. The V call is TRBV19, the J call TRBJ1-5; the D gene is possibly TRBD1 (6 bases). The CDR3 loop spans 17 amino acids. V was cut by 8 bases and J by 1 base, with 21 bases left in between. The V gene's germline CDR1 is LNHDA and CDR2 SQIVND (reference sequence). DNA of the CDR3: TGTGCCAGTTCCAGGAGTCTACAGGGTTTCAGCAATCAGCCCCAGCATTTT. This sequence encodes CASSRSLQGFSNQPQHF. Together with reference TRBV19 and TRBJ1-5, the CDR3 gives the full variable domain: DGGITQSPKYLFRKEGQNVTLSCEQNLNHDAMYWYRQDPGQGLRLIYYSQIVNDFQKGDIAEGYSVSREKKESFPLTVTSAQKNPTAFYLCASSRSLQGFSNQPQHFGDGTRLSIL.

This clonotype was detected many times. V is TRBV20-1 and J is TRBJ2-7; 8 bases line up with TRBD2. The CDR3 runs 15 residues. CDR1 DFQATT and CDR2 SNEGSKA come from the germline V gene (reference sequence). The J segment lost 2 bases and the V segment lost 6 bases, leaving 12 bases of the junction unmatched. In nucleotides, the CDR3 is TGCAGTGCCCCACAAAGTCAAGCGGGGGCCTACGAGCAGTACTTC. As protein: CSAPQSQAGAYEQYF.

This clonotype occurred a few times. This sequence joins TRBV5-4 and TRBJ2-1, with D perhaps given as TRBD1 or TRBD2 (5 bases each). Germline CDR1 and CDR2: SGHNT and YYREEE (reference sequence). This CDR3 is built from 14 residues. Trimming removed 0 bases from V and 10 bases from J, with 14 bases in between. Here the CDR3 DNA reads TGTGCCAGCAGCTTGGATCAAGGCTGGGGGGAGCAGTTCTTC. Its protein is CASSLDQGWGEQFF.

V usage is TRBV29-1 and J usage is TRBJ1-3; the D is unclear. V lost 4 bases and J 0 bases, leaving 7 bases between the germline ends. This CDR3 comprises 13 residues. The germline V gene has CDR1 SQVTM and CDR2 ANQGSEA. The CDR3 here is CSVVLGSGNTIYF. In DNA, the CDR3 is TGCAGCGTTGTTTTGGGCTCTGGAAACACCATATATTTT.

The table lists this clonotype with many counts. The V and J genes are TRBV18 and TRBJ1-1, with D perhaps matching TRBD1 (6 bases). V lost 3 bases, J lost 4 bases, and 18 bases lay in between. CDR1 and CDR2 from the germline V gene are KGHSH and LQKENI. The CDR3 spans 16 residues. This chain's CDR3 is CASSPSVGGIPTEAFF. For the CDR3, the DNA is TGTGCCAGCTCACCGTCGGTGGGGGGCATACCCACTGAAGCTTTCTTT.

There are a few counts of this clonotype. This chain connects TRBV7-9 to TRBJ2-1; 7 nucleotides match TRBD2. Trimming at V came to 5 bases and at J to 11 bases, leaving 9 bases not matched to a gene. Germline CDR1 is SEHNR and CDR2 is FQNEAQ (reference sequence). CDR3 length equals 13 residues. CDR3 DNA: TGTGCCAGCAGCCTACGTGCGGGAGTTAAGCAGTTCTTC. Translated, it gives CASSLRAGVKQFF.

This clonotype was seen only a few times. The J gene is TRBJ2-1, the V gene TRBV2, with 8 bases aligning to TRBD2. The CDR3 contains 18 residues. The V gene end was trimmed by 4 bases and the J gene end by 4 bases; junction bases not matched to a gene: 15. In germline, CDR1 is SNHLY, CDR2 FYNNEI. The chain's CDR3 is CASSVGEREYTYYNEQFF. CDR3 sequence (DNA): TGTGCCAGCAGTGTTGGGGAGCGGGAGTATACCTATTACAATGAGCAGTTCTTC.

This clonotype was seen at least ten times. The rearrangement links TRBV20-1 to TRBJ2-1, with 7 bases aligning to TRBD2. V trimming: 5 bases; J trimming: 4 bases; junction bases outside the gene matches: 5. Germline V gives CDR1 DFQATT, CDR2 SNEGSKA (reference sequence). The CDR3 totals 13 residues. CDR3 region: CSAWQGGYNEQFF. The CDR3 coding sequence is TGCAGTGCTTGGCAGGGAGGGTACAATGAGCAGTTCTTC.

This clonotype came up a few times. The chain uses TRBV5-1 and TRBJ2-7; D may be TRBD1 or TRBD2 (5 bases each). The V gene's germline CDR1 is SGHRS and CDR2 YFSETQ. There are 12 residues in the CDR3. Between the trimmed V and J ends, which lost 0 bases and 9 bases, there was a span of 10 bases. CDR3 sequence (DNA): TGCGCCAGCAGCTTGGGAGGGGACGTGCAGTACTTC. Amino acids: CASSLGGDVQYF.

The CDR3 nucleotides read TGTGCCACCGTCGAGGACAGGGATCATGAGCAGTTCTTC. Translation: CATVEDRDHEQFF. The chain uses TRBV18 and TRBJ2-1, with TRBD1 matching 8 bases. Germline assignment: CDR1 KGHSH and CDR2 LQKENI. The CDR3 is 13 amino acids. The V segment lost 10 bases and the J segment 8 bases; nucleotides outside the gene matches: 10.

The rearrangement uses TRBV3-1 and TRBJ1-1; no reliable D call. This CDR3 spans 14 amino acids. Trimming left V 1 base short and J 4 bases short, with 10 bases between. CDR1 and CDR2 from the germline V gene are LGHDT and YNNKEL (reference sequence). For the CDR3, the DNA is TGTGCCAGCAGCCAAGGGTCGTGGGGCACTGAAGCTTTCTTT. Encoded protein: CASSQGSWGTEAFF. The whole variable domain, remainder taken from reference TRBV3-1 and TRBJ1-1, is DTAVSQTPKYLVTQMGNDKSIKCEQNLGHDTMYWYKQDSKKFLKIMFSYNNKELIINETVPNRFSPKSPDKAHLNLHINSLELGDSAVYFCASSQGSWGTEAFFGQGTRLTVV.

This chain uses TRBV6-1 with TRBJ2-7; maybe TRBD1 (7 bases). CDR1 and CDR2 (germline): MNHNS, SASEGT. The V and J ends lost 2 bases and 3 bases respectively, with 14 bases between them. The CDR3 has 15 residues. Written as DNA, the CDR3 is TGTGCCAGCAGTGAAATTGGCAGGGGGGACTACGAGCAGTACTTC. This encodes CASSEIGRGDYEQYF.

This clonotype was picked up many times. The rearrangement uses TRBV7-2 and TRBJ2-5; D gene uncertain. Germline-derived CDR1 and CDR2 are SGHTA and FQGNSA. This CDR3 is built from 14 residues. V shed 0 bases and J shed 3 bases, with 8 bases lying between them. The CDR3 nucleotides are TGTGCCAGCAGCTTAGCAGGGCTCGAAGAGACCCAGTACTTC. It encodes CASSLAGLEETQYF.

The chain joins TRBV19 to TRBJ2-1; D ambiguous. V lost 3 bases and J lost 5, with 17 bases in between. This CDR3 is built from 16 residues. In germline, CDR1 is LNHDA, CDR2 SQIVND (reference sequence). CDR3 bases: TGTGCCAGTAGTATGGACCGGCGCTATGTAGACAATGAGCAGTTCTTC. Translated: CASSMDRRYVDNEQFF.

V usage is TRBV28 and J usage is TRBJ1-3; a weak D match, TRBD1 (6 bases). The CDR3 is 15 residues long. In germline, CDR1 is MDHEN, CDR2 SYDVKM. Trimming stripped 7 bases from V and 0 bases from J, with 13 bases between. As DNA, the CDR3 is TGTGCCAGCATTATGACAGGCCGCTCTGGAAACACCATATATTTT. Its protein product is CASIMTGRSGNTIYF.